This TCR beta chain was obtained from a study of control samples from healthy donors and cancer patients. Per germline, CDR1 SGHTA and CDR2 FQGTGA. The V and J ends lost 5 bases and 7 bases, in that order; junction bases with no gene match: 13. This CDR3 has 16 amino acids. Assay used: immunoSEQ multiplex PCR; TCRdb lists only in-frame clones, some missing. Of roughly 120,000 clones detected, around 88% appear once; the ten largest clones hold roughly 3.2%. V usage is TRBV7-3 and J usage is TRBJ2-3; TRBD2 aligns across 9 bases. Sequences were obtained from blood. The sequence was collected from a man aged 40-55 years in good health. The CDR3 bases are TGTGCCAGCAGCACTTCTGGTGCGGGGGGGCCGAATACGCAGTATTTT. This encodes CASSTSGAGGPNTQYF.